The clone carrying this TCR beta chain was picked up one time. The entry originates in a study of blood T cell repertoires in COVID-19. The wider study: Two consecutive negative NP/OP PCR tests, clearance, or resolved symptoms defined Cohort 3 recovery.

Living in about two dozen US areas, the participants were between about 18 and 95 years of age. Assignment of participants to cohorts was predicated upon participant-reported clinical history. Per the original methods: Nucleated cell counts were estimated from reference gene primer amplification. TCRdb keeps only in-frame clones here, not all; method: immunoSEQ multiplex PCR. Clone size and the V and J calls come from that table; the DNA yielded D and trimming. The table shows roughly 340,000 clones, with about 87% occurring only once. The CDR3 extends over 13 amino acids. Trimming pared 0 bases from V and 2 bases from J, leaving 5 bases between. Germline assignment: CDR1 SGDLS and CDR2 YYNGEE.

The sequence was obtained from a man aged 40-49 years in a cohort exposed to, infected with or recovered from COVID-19 (not recorded which). Sequenced: PBMCs or T cells enriched from blood (not recorded which). This chain links TRBV9 with TRBJ2-5; D remains ambiguous. CDR3 region: CASSVAQQETQYF. The CDR3, as DNA: TGTGCCAGCAGCGTAGCACAGCAAGAGACCCAGTACTTC. Supplemented by reference TRBV9 and TRBJ2-5, the full variable domain reads DSGVTQTPKHLITATGQRVTLRCSPRSGDLSVYWYQQSLDQGLQFLIQYYNGEERAKGNILERFSAQQFPDLHSELNLSSLELGDSALYFCASSVAQQETQYFGPGTRLLVL.